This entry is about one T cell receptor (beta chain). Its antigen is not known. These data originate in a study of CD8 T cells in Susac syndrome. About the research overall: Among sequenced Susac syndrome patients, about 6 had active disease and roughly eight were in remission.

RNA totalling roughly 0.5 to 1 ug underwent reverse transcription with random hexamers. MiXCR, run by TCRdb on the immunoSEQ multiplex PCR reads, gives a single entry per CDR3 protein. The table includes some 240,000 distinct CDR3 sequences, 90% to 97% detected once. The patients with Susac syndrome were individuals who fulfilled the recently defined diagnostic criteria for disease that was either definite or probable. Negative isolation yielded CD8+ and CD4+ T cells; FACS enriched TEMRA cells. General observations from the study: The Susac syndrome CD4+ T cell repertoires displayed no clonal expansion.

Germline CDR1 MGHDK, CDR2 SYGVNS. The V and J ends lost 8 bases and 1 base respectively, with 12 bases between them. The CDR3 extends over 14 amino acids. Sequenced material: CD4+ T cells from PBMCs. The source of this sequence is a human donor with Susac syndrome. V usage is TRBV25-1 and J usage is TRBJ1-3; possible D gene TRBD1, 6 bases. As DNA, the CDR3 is TGTGCCAGCGGGGGAGGGGGGTCTGGAAACACCATATATTTT. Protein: CASGGGGSGNTIYF.